This T cell receptor (beta chain) was documented in a study of cytomegalovirus exposure and HLA in healthy donors. Study-level points and caveats: Most of the TCR beta V segments (in an earlier analysis) were productive either about 90% or about 30% of the time.

From germline, CDR1 is SGHNT and CDR2 YENEEA. The CDR3 covers 17 residues. V shed 3 bases, J shed 4 bases, and the junction held 5 bases outside the gene matches. Researchers ran the PCR with 60 Vbeta and 13 Jbeta primers. Sequencing was performed with immunoSEQ multiplex PCR; in TCRdb, only in-frame clones are kept and a portion is missing. The data contain about 110,000 clones, about two thirds of them seen just once; the ten biggest clones take up approximately 9.4%. With respect to this clone: Its antigen remains unknown.

Donors counted as nominally healthy when sampled, yet unrecorded immune exposures were likely. The clonotype originates from a man aged 25-40 years in good health and CMV-seropositive. J is TRBJ2-3 and V is TRBV11-3; 15 bases map to TRBD2. The sample was PBMCs. The CDR3 DNA follows: TGTGCCAGCAGCTTTGGACTAGCGGGGGGGTTAGCAGATACGCAGTATTTT. It encodes CASSFGLAGGLADTQYF.